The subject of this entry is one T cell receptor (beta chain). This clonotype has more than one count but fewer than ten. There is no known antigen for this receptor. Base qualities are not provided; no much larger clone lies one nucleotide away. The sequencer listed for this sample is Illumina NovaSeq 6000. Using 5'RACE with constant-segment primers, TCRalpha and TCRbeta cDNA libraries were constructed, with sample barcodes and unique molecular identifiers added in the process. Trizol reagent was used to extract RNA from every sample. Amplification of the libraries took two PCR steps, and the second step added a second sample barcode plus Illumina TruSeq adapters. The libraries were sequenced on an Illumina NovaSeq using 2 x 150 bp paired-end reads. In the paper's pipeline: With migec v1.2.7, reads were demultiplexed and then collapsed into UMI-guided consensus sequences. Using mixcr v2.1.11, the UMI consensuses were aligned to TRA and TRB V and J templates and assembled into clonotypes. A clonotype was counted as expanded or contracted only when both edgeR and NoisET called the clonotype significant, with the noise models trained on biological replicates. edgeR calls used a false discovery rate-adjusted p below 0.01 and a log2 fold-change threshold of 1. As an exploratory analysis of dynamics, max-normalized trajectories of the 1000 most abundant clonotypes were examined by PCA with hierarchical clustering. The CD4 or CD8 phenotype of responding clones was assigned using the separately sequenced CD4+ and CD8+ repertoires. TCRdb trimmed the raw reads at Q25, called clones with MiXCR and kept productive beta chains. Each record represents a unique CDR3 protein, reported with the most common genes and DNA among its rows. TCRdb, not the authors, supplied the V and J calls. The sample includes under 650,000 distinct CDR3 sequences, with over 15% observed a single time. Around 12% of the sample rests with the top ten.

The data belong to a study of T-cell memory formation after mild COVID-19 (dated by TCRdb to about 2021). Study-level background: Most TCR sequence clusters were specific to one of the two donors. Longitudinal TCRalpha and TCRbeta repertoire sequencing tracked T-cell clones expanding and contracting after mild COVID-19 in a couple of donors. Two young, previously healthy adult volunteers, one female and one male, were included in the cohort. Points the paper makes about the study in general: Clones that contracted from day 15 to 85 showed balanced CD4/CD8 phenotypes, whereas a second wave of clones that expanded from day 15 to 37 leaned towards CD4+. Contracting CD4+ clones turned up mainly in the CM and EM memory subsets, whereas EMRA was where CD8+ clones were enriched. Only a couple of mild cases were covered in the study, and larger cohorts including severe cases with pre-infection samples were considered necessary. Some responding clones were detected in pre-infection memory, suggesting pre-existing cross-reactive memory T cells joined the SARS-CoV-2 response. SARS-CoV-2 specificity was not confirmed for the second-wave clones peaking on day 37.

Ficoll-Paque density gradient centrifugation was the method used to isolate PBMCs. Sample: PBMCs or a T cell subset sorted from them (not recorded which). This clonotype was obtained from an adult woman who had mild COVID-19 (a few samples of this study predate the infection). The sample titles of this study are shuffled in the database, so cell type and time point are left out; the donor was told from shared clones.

The CDR3 region reads CASSQVPRGPADQPQHF. The DNA reads as follows: TGTGCCAGCAGCCAAGTTCCCAGGGGGCCGGCAGATCAGCCCCAGCATTTT. This receptor chain uses TRBV4-2 and TRBJ1-5; 8 junctional bases match TRBD1. Trimmed from V: 1 base; trimmed from J: 5 bases; junction bases lacking a gene match: 10. As encoded in the germline V gene, CDR1 is LGHNA while CDR2 is YNFKEQ. Counted from cysteine to phenylalanine, this CDR3 has 17 amino acids. Solely the CDR3 DNA is kept, with 51 bases framed from the first base.